Below, 20 T cell receptor beta chains from the same sample are listed, as sequenced in a study of T cells expressing NK-cell markers. TCRdb reworked the 5' RACE reads into one entry per CDR3 protein, no DNA. The sample spans 400,000 to 450,000 distinct CDR3 sequences; the ten largest clones claim 7.3%. Specimen: blood T cells: a sorted CD56 or NKG2C T cell subset, CD4+ or CD8+ T cells, or bulk PBMC T cells (not recorded which). The receptors here all came from a woman between 18 and 70 years old in good health.

This chain uses TRBV27 with TRBJ1-6; TCRdb calls TRBD1, which cannot be checked without DNA. Germline V gives CDR1 MNHEY, CDR2 SMNVEV (reference sequence). The CDR3 runs 16 residues. The CDR3 loop is CASRWRDTQGDSPLHF.

The chain combines TRBV28 with TRBJ2-1. The germline V gene has CDR1 MDHEN and CDR2 SYDVKM. The CDR3 is made up of 11 amino acids. The CDR3 loop reads CASSPSHEQFF.

This rearrangement joins TRBV20-1 to TRBJ2-1; TCRdb designates TRBD1, a call that cannot be tested without DNA. CDR3 length: 13 residues. The germline V gene has CDR1 DFQATT and CDR2 SNEGSKA (reference sequence). CDR3 amino acids: CSARVAGAGEQFF.

J is TRBJ1-5 and V is TRBV7-2; TCRdb names TRBD1, which stays unverified in the absence of DNA. CDR3 length equals 15 residues. The V gene's germline CDR1 is SGHTA and CDR2 FQGNSA. The CDR3 spells CASSLRGRSNQPQHF. The variable domain in full, completed from reference TRBV7-2 and TRBJ1-5, reads GAGVSQSPSNKVTEKGKDVELRCDPISGHTALYWYRQSLGQGLEFLIYFQGNSAPDKSGLPSDRFSAERTGGSVSTLTIQRTQQEDSAVYLCASSLRGRSNQPQHFGDGTRLSIL.

The V call is TRBV5-4, the J call TRBJ2-1; the D gene TCRdb calls, TRBD2, cannot be checked with no DNA. Germline V gives CDR1 SGHNT, CDR2 YYREEE (reference sequence). The CDR3 is made up of 18 amino acids. This CDR3 reads CASSPRFIAGASYNEQFF.

The V call is TRBV10-3, the J call TRBJ1-5. The V gene's germline CDR1 is ENHRY and CDR2 SYGVKD. CDR3 length: 14 amino acids. CDR3 amino acids: CAIFRGQADQPQHF.

The rearrangement links TRBV5-4 to TRBJ1-1; no DNA is available, so the TRBD1 call from TCRdb remains unchecked. Germline-derived CDR1 and CDR2 are SGHNT and YYREEE (reference sequence). This CDR3 contains 14 residues. The CDR3 loop is CASSPPGVNTEAFF. The variable domain in full, with the rest retrieved from reference TRBV5-4 and TRBJ1-1, is ETGVTQSPTHLIKTRGQQVTLRCSSQSGHNTVSWYQQALGQGPQFIFQYYREEENGRGNFPPRFSGLQFPNYSSELNVNALELDDSALYLCASSPPGVNTEAFFGQGTRLTVV.

The V gene is TRBV6-2 or TRBV6-3, the J gene TRBJ2-3. CDR1 is MNHEY, CDR2 SVGEGT, per germline. The length of the CDR3 is 12 residues. The CDR3 sequence: CASTSSTDTQYF.

The rearrangement links TRBV6-2 or TRBV6-3 to TRBJ1-1; the TCRdb call, TRBD1, lacks DNA for checking. There are 13 residues in the CDR3. Germline V gene sequence: CDR1 MNHEY, CDR2 SVGEGT. The chain's CDR3 is CASRDRDNTEAFF.

This chain joins TRBV4-2 and TRBJ2-3; the TCRdb D gene call, TRBD2, has no DNA to confirm it. This CDR3 is built from 16 residues. CDR1 is LGHNA and CDR2 is YNFKEQ in the germline V gene. The CDR3 is CASSKLTSGGTDTQYF.

The chain has TRBV7-9 and TRBJ1-1; TCRdb's assignment of TRBD1 cannot be checked, as there is no DNA. The CDR3 totals 16 residues. Germline V gives CDR1 SEHNR, CDR2 FQNEAQ (reference sequence). The CDR3 sequence: CASSLLSPGRDTEAFF. Full variable domain (remainder filled in from reference TRBV7-9 and TRBJ1-1): DTGVSQNPRHKITKRGQNVTFRCDPISEHNRLYWYRQTLGQGPEFLTYFQNEAQLEKSRLLSDRFSAERPKGSFSTLEIQRTEQGDSAMYLCASSLLSPGRDTEAFFGQGTRLTVV.

The gene calls are TRBV24-1 and TRBJ2-3; no DNA is available, so the TRBD1 call from TCRdb remains unchecked. The CDR3 runs 15 residues. Germline V CDR1 and CDR2: KGHDR, SFDVKD. The CDR3 spells CATSEPGTSTDTQYF.

The chain joins TRBV11-2 to TRBJ2-1; TCRdb's assignment of TRBD2 cannot be checked, as there is no DNA. This CDR3 has 15 residues. The V gene's germline CDR1 is SGHAT and CDR2 FQNNGV. The CDR3 reads CASSSGLAGGSEQFF.

The chain has TRBV7-9 and TRBJ2-7; the D call from TCRdb, TRBD1, cannot be confirmed without DNA. This CDR3 region has 15 residues. CDR1 SEHNR and CDR2 FQNEAQ come from the germline V gene (reference sequence). CDR3 residues: CASSLGQAYSYEQYF.

CDR3 loop: CASSLEYPGGTEAFF. This chain uses TRBV11-2 with TRBJ1-1; TCRdb gives TRBD1 as the D gene, but with no DNA this cannot be confirmed. Germline loops: CDR1 SGHAT, CDR2 FQNNGV. CDR3 size: 15 residues.

The chain combines TRBV6-1 with TRBJ1-2. This CDR3 is built from 13 residues. Germline CDR1 reads MNHNS; CDR2 reads SASEGT. This CDR3 is CASRTDLNYGYTF.

This chain connects TRBV7-2 to TRBJ2-5; without DNA, the TCRdb call of TRBD2 cannot be checked. Germline loops: CDR1 SGHTA, CDR2 FQGNSA. The CDR3 runs to 14 residues. CDR3: CASSSALAEETQYF.

This chain uses TRBV6-1 with TRBJ2-3; without DNA, the TCRdb call of TRBD2 cannot be checked. CDR3 size: 15 residues. The germline CDR1 and CDR2 sequences are MNHNS and SASEGT. The CDR3 sequence is CASGGPRGNTDTQYF.

This chain links TRBV9 with TRBJ2-1. There are 15 residues in the CDR3. CDR1 and CDR2 (germline): SGDLS, YYNGEE. CDR3 residues: CASSVANRDYNEQFF.

The CDR3 sequence: CSAPPGLLGYNEQFF. The genes are TRBV20-1 and TRBJ2-1; TCRdb proposes TRBD2, but this gene call is untestable without DNA. The germline gives CDR1 DFQATT, CDR2 SNEGSKA (reference sequence). The CDR3 covers 15 residues.